The following is a T cell receptor beta chain sequence with its context. In the original analysis: Amplified reference gene primers provided the basis for estimating nucleated cell counts. Libraries were prepared by immunoSEQ multiplex PCR; TCRdb keeps only in-frame clonotypes and omits some of them. V and J calls and clone size are given by that table; D and trimming were obtained from the DNA. This repertoire shows 250,000 or so clones, around nine tenths found once; its top ten account for roughly 8%. This sample was included in a study of blood T cell repertoires in COVID-19. Study-level background: Sites across the United States, Italy and Spain contributed samples from acute and convalescent COVID-19. Nucleic acid was either cDNA or gDNA, and it came from T cells, B-cell-depleted T cells, or PBMCs.

Trimming at V came to 0 bases and at J to 4 bases, leaving 6 bases not matched to a gene. The germline V gene encodes CDR1 GTSNPN and CDR2 SVGIG (reference sequence). The CDR3 extends over 15 amino acids. Material: peripheral blood. The receptor was derived from a man in his forties with active or convalescent COVID-19. The chain links TRBV30 to TRBJ2-7, with 10 bases matching TRBD1. The CDR3 spells CAWSVATGGFYEQYF. CDR3 DNA sequence: TGTGCCTGGAGTGTAGCGACAGGGGGCTTTTACGAGCAGTACTTC.